This passage covers 4 T cell receptor beta chains from one sample sequenced in a study of metastatic and nonmetastatic thyroid tumors. TCRdb reassembled clones from the PCR reads with MiXCR. In the table there are about 33,000 clones, over 15% of which are singletons. Patients had received no treatment of any kind before thyroid surgery. Sequences were obtained from blood. These receptors originate from a male donor with papillary thyroid cancer or a benign thyroid nodule (not recorded which). Some clones in this sample may be carry-over from other donors' samples.

By proportion, this clone is large. Different DNA sequences within this sample yield the same CDR3. The gene calls are TRBV6-4 and TRBJ2-2; 8 bases match TRBD2. CDR1 MRHNA and CDR2 SNTAGT come from the germline V gene. The V gene end was trimmed by 2 bases and the J gene end by 4 bases; junction bases not matched to a gene: 9. This CDR3 contains 17 residues. CDR3 protein: CASSDGGLGTGTGELFF. The CDR3 region has the DNA TGTGCCAGCAGTGACGGGGGACTAGGGACGGGCACCGGGGAGCTGTTTTTT.

Concerning this clone itself: A junction end diverges from the germline sequence, so it may reflect a read error. The chain combines TRBV28 with TRBJ2-1; possibly TRBD1 or TRBD2 for D (5 bases each). CDR3 length: 16 residues. CDR1 is MDHEN, CDR2 SYDVKM, per germline. The CDR3: CASSILDGTEYNEQLF. Here the CDR3 DNA reads TGTGCCAGCAGTATCCTAGACGGGACGGAATACAATGAGCAGTTATTC.

This clone was seen many times. The rearrangement joins TRBV11-2 to TRBJ1-3; no firm D call. CDR1 is SGHAT, CDR2 FQNNGV, per germline. Trimming took off 6 bases at V and 0 bases at J, with 3 bases between the two ends. This CDR3 has 12 residues. CDR3 sequence (DNA): TGTGCCAGCAGGTTCTCTGGAAACACCATATATTTT. Amino acids: CASRFSGNTIYF.

This clone appeared a single time. The chain uses TRBV27 and TRBJ1-1; the D gene is possibly TRBD1 (6 bases). Trimming took 5 bases from V and 4 from J, leaving 11 bases between them. The CDR3 length is 13 residues. The V gene's germline CDR1 is MNHEY and CDR2 SMNVEV (reference sequence). This CDR3 reads CASSVQGITEAFF. The CDR3, as DNA: TGTGCCAGCAGTGTACAGGGTATCACTGAAGCTTTCTTT.